A single T cell receptor beta chain is shown here with its context. Generated by immunoSEQ multiplex PCR, the TCRdb table keeps only in-frame clones and is missing some. The profile covers about 68,000 clones, with roughly 78% appearing a single time and roughly a tenth taken by the ten largest. The data belong to a study of radiotherapy plus CTLA-4 blockade in lung cancer. The clonotype was recovered from a human donor with non-small cell lung cancer who had a complete response to radiotherapy plus ipilimumab. Sequencing was performed on peripheral blood, taken from a patient treated with radiotherapy plus ipilimumab.

The CDR3 reads CASSWEQYYGYTF. DNA of the CDR3: TGTGCCAGCAGTTGGGAGCAGTACTATGGCTACACCTTC. The rearrangement joins TRBV6-5 to TRBJ1-2; no clear D. CDR3 size: 13 residues. Germline V gene lookup returns CDR1 MNHEY and CDR2 SVGAGI. V gave up 4 bases and J gave up 3 bases, with 9 bases separating them.